This TCR beta chain emerged from a study of T cell responses to AZD1222 COVID-19 vaccine. Concerning this clone itself: The antigen is not known.

Points from the study as a whole: Donors skewed white British and female; clonal diversity was possibly underestimated. Just a handful of people given AZD1222 tested seropositive at baseline. A reported finding is that nearly half of spike-specific TCRs target unmutated variant regions. Spike-specific TCR breadth and depth went up after people got two AZD1222 doses.

TCRdb's copy holds only in-frame clones and misses some; the assay was immunoSEQ multiplex PCR. The sample yields approximately 110,000 clones, around 90% seen once. Trimming left V 4 bases short and J 8 bases short, with 5 bases between. The germline CDR1 and CDR2 sequences are MNHEY and SVGEGT. The CDR3 covers 11 residues. This receptor was identified in an adult in good health. Sequencing used peripheral blood, obtained on day 0 of AZD1222 vaccination. This rearrangement joins TRBV6-2 or TRBV6-3 to TRBJ2-2; no firm D call. The CDR3: CASSWGGELFF. The DNA of the CDR3 is TGTGCCAGCAGTTGGGGAGGGGAGCTGTTTTTT.